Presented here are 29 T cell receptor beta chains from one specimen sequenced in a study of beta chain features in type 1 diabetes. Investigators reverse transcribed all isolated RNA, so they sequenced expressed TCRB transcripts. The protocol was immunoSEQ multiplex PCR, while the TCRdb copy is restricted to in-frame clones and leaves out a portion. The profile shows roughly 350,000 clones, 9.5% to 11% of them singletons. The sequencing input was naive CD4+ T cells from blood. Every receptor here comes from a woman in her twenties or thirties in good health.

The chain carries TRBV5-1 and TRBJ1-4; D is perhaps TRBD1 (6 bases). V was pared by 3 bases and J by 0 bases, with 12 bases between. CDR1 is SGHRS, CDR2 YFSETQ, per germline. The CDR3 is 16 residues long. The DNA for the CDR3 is TGCGCCAGCAGCTCGACAGGACTGGCAACTAATGAAAAACTGTTTTTT. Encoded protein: CASSSTGLATNEKLFF.

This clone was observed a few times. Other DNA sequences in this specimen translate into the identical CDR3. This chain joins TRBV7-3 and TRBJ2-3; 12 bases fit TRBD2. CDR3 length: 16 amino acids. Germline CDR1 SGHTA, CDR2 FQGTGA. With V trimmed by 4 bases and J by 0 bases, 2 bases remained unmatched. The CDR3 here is CASSSGLAGSTDTQYF. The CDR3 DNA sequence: TGTGCCAGCAGCTCCGGACTAGCGGGAAGCACAGATACGCAGTATTTT.

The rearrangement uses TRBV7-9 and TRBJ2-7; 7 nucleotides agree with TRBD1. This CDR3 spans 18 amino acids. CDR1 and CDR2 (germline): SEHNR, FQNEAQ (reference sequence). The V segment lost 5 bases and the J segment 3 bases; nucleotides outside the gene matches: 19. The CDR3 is CASSPGGGVWSNVYEQYF. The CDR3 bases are TGTGCCAGCAGCCCAGGGGGTGGAGTGTGGAGTAACGTCTACGAGCAGTACTTC.

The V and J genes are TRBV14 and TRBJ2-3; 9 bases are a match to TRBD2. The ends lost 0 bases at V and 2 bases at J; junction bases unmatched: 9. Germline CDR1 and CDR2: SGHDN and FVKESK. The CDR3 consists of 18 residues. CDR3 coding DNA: TGTGCCAGCAGCCAAGATCTGAGTCTAGCGGGAACCACAGATACGCAGTATTTT. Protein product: CASSQDLSLAGTTDTQYF.

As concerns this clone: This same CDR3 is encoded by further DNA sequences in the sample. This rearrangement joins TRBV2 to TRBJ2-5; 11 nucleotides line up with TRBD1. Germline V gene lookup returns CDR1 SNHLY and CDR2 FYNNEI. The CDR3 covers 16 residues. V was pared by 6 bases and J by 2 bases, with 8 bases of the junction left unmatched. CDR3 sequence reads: CASSLGTGGGQETQYF. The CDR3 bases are TGTGCCAGCAGCCTTGGGACAGGGGGGGGACAAGAGACCCAGTACTTC.

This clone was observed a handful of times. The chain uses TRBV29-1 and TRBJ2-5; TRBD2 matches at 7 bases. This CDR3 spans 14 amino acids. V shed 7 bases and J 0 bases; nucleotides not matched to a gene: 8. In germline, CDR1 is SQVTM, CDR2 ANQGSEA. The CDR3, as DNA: TGCAGCGCTCAGACGGGACTACACCAAGAGACCCAGTACTTC. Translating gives CSAQTGLHQETQYF.

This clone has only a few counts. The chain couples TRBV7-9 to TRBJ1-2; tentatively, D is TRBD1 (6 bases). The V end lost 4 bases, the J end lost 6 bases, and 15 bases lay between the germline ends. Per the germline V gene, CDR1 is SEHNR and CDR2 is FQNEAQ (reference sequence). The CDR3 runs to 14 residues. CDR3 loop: CASSSRSQGHGYTF. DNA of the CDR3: TGTGCCAGCAGCTCACGGAGTCAGGGGCATGGCTACACCTTC.

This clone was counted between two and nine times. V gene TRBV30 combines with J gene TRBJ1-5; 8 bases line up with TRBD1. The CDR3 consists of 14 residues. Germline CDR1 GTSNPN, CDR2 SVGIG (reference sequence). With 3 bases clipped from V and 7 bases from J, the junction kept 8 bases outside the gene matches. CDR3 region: CAWSPQGAEQPQHF. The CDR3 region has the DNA TGTGCCTGGAGCCCCCAGGGGGCTGAACAGCCCCAGCATTTT.

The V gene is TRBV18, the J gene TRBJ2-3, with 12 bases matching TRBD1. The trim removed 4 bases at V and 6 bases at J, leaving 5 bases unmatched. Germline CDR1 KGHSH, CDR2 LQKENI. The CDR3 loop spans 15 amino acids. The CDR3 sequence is CASSRGTGGGDTQYF. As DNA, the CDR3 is TGTGCCAGCTCACGAGGGACAGGGGGCGGCGATACGCAGTATTTT.

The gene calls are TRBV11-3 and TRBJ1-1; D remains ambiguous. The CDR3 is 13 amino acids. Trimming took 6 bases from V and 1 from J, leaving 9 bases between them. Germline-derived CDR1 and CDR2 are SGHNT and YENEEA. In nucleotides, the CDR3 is TGTGCCAGCAGTGTCAGTACGAACACTGAAGCTTTCTTT. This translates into CASSVSTNTEAFF.

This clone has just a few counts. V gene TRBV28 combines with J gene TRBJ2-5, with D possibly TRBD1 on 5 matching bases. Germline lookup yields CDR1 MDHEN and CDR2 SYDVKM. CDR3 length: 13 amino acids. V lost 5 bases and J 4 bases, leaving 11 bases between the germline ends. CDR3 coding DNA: TGTGCCAGCAGTAGACAGTTTACAGAGACCCAGTACTTC. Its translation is CASSRQFTETQYF.

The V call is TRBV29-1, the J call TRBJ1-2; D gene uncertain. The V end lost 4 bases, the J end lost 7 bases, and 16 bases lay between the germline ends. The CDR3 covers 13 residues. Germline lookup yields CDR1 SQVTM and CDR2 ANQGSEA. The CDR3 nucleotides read TGCAGCGTTGTCGAGGTTGGAGAGGGTGGCTACACCTTC. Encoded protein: CSVVEVGEGGYTF.

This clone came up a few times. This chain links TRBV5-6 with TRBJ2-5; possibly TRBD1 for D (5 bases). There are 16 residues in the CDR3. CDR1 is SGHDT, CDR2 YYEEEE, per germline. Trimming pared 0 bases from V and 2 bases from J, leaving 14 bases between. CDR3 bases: TGTGCCAGCAGCTTGGTTGCCAGGGATACACAAGAGACCCAGTACTTC. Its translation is CASSLVARDTQETQYF.

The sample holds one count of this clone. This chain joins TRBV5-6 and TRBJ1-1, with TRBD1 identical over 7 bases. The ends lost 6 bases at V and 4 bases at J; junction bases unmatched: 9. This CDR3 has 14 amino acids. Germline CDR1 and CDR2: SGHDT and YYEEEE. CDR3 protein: CASTRVWDSTEAFF. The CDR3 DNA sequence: TGTGCCAGCACCCGTGTGTGGGACAGCACTGAAGCTTTCTTT.

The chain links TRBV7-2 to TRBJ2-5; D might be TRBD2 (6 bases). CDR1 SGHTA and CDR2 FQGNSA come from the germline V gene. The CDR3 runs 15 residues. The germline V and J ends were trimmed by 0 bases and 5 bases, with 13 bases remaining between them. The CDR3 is CASSLAVTSRETQYF. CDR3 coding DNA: TGTGCCAGCAGCTTAGCGGTCACTAGCAGGGAGACCCAGTACTTC.

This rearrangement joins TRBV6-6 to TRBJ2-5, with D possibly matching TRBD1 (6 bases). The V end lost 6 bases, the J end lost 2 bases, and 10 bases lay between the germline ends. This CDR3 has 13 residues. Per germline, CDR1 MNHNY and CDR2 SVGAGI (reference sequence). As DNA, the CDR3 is TGTGCCAGCAGCTTTGGACAGCAAGAGACCCAGTACTTC. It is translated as CASSFGQQETQYF.

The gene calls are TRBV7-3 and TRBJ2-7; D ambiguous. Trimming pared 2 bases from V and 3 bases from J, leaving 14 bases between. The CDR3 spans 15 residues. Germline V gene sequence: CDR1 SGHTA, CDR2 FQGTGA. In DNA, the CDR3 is TGTGCCAGCAGCTTAGAAAGTGGCCCACACTACGAGCAGTACTTC. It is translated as CASSLESGPHYEQYF.

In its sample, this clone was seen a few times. The DNA of the CDR3 is TGTGCCAGCAGCCAACAAACGGGAGGAAACCAAGAGACCCAGTACTTC. Translation gives CASSQQTGGNQETQYF. The chain is built from TRBV9 and TRBJ2-5; 7 nucleotides agree with TRBD2. The ends lost 4 bases at V and 0 bases at J; junction bases unmatched: 9. The CDR3 is 16 amino acids. Germline-derived CDR1 and CDR2 are SGDLS and YYNGEE. Together with reference TRBV9 and TRBJ2-5, the CDR3 gives the full variable domain: DSGVTQTPKHLITATGQRVTLRCSPRSGDLSVYWYQQSLDQGLQFLIQYYNGEERAKGNILERFSAQQFPDLHSELNLSSLELGDSALYFCASSQQTGGNQETQYFGPGTRLLVL.

DNA for the CDR3: TGTGCCAGCAGCTTAGGGCGGGACGCCTACAATGAGCAGTTCTTC. It encodes CASSLGRDAYNEQFF. The V call is TRBV7-2, the J call TRBJ2-1; D might be TRBD2 (6 bases). The V and J ends lost 1 base and 2 bases respectively, with 9 bases between them. This CDR3 comprises 15 residues. In germline, CDR1 is SGHTA, CDR2 FQGNSA. The full variable domain, with the rest looked up from reference TRBV7-2 and TRBJ2-1, is GAGVSQSPSNKVTEKGKDVELRCDPISGHTALYWYRQSLGQGLEFLIYFQGNSAPDKSGLPSDRFSAERTGGSVSTLTIQRTQQEDSAVYLCASSLGRDAYNEQFFGPGTRLTVL.

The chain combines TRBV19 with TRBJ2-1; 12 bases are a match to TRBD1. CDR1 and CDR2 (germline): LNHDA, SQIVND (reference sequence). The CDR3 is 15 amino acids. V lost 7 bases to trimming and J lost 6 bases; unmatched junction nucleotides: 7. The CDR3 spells CASNAWDRGLNEQFF. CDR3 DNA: TGTGCCAGTAACGCGTGGGACAGGGGGCTCAATGAGCAGTTCTTC.

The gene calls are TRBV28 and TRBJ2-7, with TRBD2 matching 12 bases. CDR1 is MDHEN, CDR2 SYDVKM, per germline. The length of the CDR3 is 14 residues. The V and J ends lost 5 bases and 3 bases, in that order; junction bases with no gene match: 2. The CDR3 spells CASSTTSGSYEQYF. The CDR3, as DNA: TGTGCCAGCAGTACGACTAGCGGGAGCTACGAGCAGTACTTC.

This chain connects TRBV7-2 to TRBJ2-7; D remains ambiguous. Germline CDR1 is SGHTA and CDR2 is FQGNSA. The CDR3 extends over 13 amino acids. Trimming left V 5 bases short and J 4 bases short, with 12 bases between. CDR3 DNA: TGTGCCAGCAGCCTAATCGACATGTACGAGCAGTACTTC. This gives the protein CASSLIDMYEQYF.

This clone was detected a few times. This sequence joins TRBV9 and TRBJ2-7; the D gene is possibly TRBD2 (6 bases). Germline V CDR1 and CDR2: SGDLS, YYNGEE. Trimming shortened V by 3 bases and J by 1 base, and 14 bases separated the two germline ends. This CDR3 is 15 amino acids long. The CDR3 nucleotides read TGTGCCAGCAGCGCCTTGGGGGGTCCATCCTACGAGCAGTACTTC. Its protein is CASSALGGPSYEQYF.

The CDR3 region has the DNA TGTGCCAGCAGTTTAGGTGAACAGGGAGCCTATGGCTACACCTTC. Protein sequence: CASSLGEQGAYGYTF. V gene TRBV28 combines with J gene TRBJ1-2; possibly TRBD1 for D (6 bases). The germline CDR1 and CDR2 sequences are MDHEN and SYDVKM. V gave up 2 bases and J gave up 4 bases, with 14 bases separating them. The CDR3 is 15 amino acids.

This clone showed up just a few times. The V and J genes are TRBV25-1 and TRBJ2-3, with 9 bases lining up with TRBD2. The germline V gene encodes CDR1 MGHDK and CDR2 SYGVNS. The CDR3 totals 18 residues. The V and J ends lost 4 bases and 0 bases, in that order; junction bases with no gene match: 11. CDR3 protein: CASSARRDSGGSTDTQYF. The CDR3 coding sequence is TGTGCCAGCAGTGCCCGAAGAGATAGCGGGGGCAGCACAGATACGCAGTATTTT.

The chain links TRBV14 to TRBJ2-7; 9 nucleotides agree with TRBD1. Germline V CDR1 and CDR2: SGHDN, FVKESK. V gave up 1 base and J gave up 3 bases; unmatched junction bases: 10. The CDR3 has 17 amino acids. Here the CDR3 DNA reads TGTGCCAGCAGCCAAGCTAATCCAGGACAGGGGAGCTACGAGCAGTACTTC. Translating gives CASSQANPGQGSYEQYF.

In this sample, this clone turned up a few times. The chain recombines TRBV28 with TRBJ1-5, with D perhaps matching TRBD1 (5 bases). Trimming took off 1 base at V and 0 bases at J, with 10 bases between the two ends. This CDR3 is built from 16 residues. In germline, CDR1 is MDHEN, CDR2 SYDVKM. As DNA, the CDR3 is TGTGCCAGCAGTTTATTGTCAGGGAATAGCAATCAGCCCCAGCATTTT. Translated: CASSLLSGNSNQPQHF.

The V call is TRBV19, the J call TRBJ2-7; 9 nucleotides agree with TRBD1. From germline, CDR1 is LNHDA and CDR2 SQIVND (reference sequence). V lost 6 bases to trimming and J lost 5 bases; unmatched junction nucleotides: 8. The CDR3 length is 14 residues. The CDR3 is CASSGGQGWNEQYF. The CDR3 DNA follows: TGTGCCAGTAGCGGCGGACAGGGGTGGAACGAGCAGTACTTC.

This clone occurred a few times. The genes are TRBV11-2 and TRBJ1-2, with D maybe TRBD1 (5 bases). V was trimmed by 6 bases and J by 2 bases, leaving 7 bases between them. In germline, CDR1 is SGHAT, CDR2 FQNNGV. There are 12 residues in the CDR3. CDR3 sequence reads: CASRAGNYGYTF. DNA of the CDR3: TGTGCCAGCAGGGCAGGGAACTATGGCTACACCTTC.